The clone carrying this T cell receptor beta chain has a count of ten or more. The target antigen is unknown. The team produced cDNA through 5'RACE using 10-nucleotide random UMIs. TCRdb analysed the 5' RACE reads with MiXCR anew, one entry per CDR3 protein. The sample holds roughly 42,000 distinct CDR3 sequences, approximately 12% seen once. The sample comes from a study of neurological immune-mediated disorders. Study findings and constraints: The greatest degree of TCR clonal expansion was observed in HTLV-1-associated myelopathy, with the lowest in multiple sclerosis, below that of healthy controls.

The time point: longitudinal time-point 3. Stored at -80 C, 2 million PBMCs were the source of the unsorted libraries. Germline trimming cut 0 bases from V and 1 base from J; bases unmatched to any gene: 2. Looked up from germline, CDR1 is LNHNV and CDR2 is YYDKDF (reference sequence). The CDR3 extends over 16 amino acids. The V gene is TRBV15, the J gene TRBJ2-4; 8 nucleotides align to TRBD1. This receptor was taken from a man aged 30 to 39 in good health. The sequenced material came from PBMCs. CDR3 protein: CATSRDRDRAKNIQYF. The CDR3 region has the DNA TGTGCCACCAGCAGAGATCGGGACAGGGCCAAAAACATTCAGTACTTC. Looking up the rest from reference TRBV15 and TRBJ2-4 gives the full variable domain: DAMVIQNPRYQVTQFGKPVTLSCSQTLNHNVMYWYQQKSSQAPKLLFHYYDKDFNNEADTPDNFQSRRPNTSFCFLDIRSPGLGDTAMYLCATSRDRDRAKNIQYFGAGTRLSVL.